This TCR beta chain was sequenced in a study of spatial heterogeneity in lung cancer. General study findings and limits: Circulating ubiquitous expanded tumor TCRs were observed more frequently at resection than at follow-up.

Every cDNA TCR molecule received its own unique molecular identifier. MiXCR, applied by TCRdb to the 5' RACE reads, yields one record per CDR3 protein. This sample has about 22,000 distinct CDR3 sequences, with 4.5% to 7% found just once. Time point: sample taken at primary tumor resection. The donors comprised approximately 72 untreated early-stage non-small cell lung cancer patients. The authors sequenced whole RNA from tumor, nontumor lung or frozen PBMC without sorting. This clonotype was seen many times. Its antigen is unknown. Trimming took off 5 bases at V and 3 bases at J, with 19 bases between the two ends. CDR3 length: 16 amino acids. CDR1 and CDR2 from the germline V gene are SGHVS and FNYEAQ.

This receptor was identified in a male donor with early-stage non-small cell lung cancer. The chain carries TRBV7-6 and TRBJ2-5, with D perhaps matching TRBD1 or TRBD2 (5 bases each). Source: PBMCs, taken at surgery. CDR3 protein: CASSHPGDLGKETQYF. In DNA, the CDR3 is TGTGCCAGCAGCCATCCCGGGGACCTAGGCAAAGAGACCCAGTACTTC.